Only a few counts were recorded for the clone carrying this T cell receptor (beta chain). Germline V gene lookup returns CDR1 GTSNPN and CDR2 SVGIG (reference sequence). This CDR3 spans 13 amino acids. V was shortened by 2 bases and J by 4 bases, with 9 bases between the two germline ends. In the study's own analysis: By means of reference gene primer amplification, nucleated cell counts were estimated. Profiled with immunoSEQ multiplex PCR; TCRdb holds only in-frame clones, not every one. That table furnishes V, J and clone size, whereas the DNA furnished D and trimming. The sample lists approximately 80,000 clones, approximately 78% seen once, with 27% in the top ten. The data derive from a study of blood T cell repertoires in COVID-19. Study-level information: Samples of COVID-19 (acute and convalescent) were obtained from the United States, Italy and Spain. Sources were T cells, B-cell-depleted T cells, or PBMCs; the material itself was cDNA or gDNA.

The chain employs TRBV30 and TRBJ2-1; the D gene is possibly TRBD1 (6 bases). The source of this sequence is a human donor in a cohort sampled during active COVID-19. Sequencing was carried out using peripheral blood. The CDR3 protein is CAWSPGQYNEQFF. CDR3 nucleotides: TGTGCCTGGAGTCCAGGACAGTACAATGAGCAGTTCTTC.